The entry below describes one T cell receptor (beta chain). No cognate antigen has been identified for it. Qualities for individual bases were not recorded, and no much larger clone is one base off. Preparation of the library involved PCR. Sequencing used an Illumina HiSeq 4000. High-throughput sequencing was used to profile the TCR beta-chain CDR3 region of each patient. The study's processing was this. Drawing on CDR3 differences between clinicopathological groups, the researchers built a classifier meant to tell apart patients with distant-metastatic papillary thyroid cancer. The Shannon index was used to assess repertoire diversity, and the Morisita-Horn index was used to assess tumor-blood repertoire similarity. In TCRdb, the public reads were trimmed at Q25 with fastp and aligned with MiXCR, with productive beta chains retained. The V and J calls follow TCRdb's processing rather than the paper's. The sample table lists about 28,000 clones, roughly 16% of them with a count of one. About 4.8% of the sample rests with the top ten.

No patient had received any treatment before thyroid surgery. Using T-cell receptor beta sequencing, the researchers looked back retrospectively at clinical samples from patients, gathered between about 2011 and 2019. This specimen comes from a study of metastatic and nonmetastatic thyroid tumors (dated by TCRdb to 2020 to 2022). In the study overall: For patients with malignant and with benign thyroid disease, the researchers compared repertoires between peripheral blood samples and tumor or nodule tissue samples.

What the study reported, not specific to this receptor: In both blood and tumor samples, TCR beta diversity was reported to be significantly higher in malignant tumors than in benign nodules.

This clonotype was sampled from a female donor with papillary thyroid cancer or a benign thyroid nodule (not recorded which). Some clones in this sample may be carry-over from other donors' samples. The material sequenced was blood.

CDR3 reads: CASSRTNNEQFF. In nucleotide form, the sequence is TGTGCCAGCAGTCGAACTAACAATGAGCAGTTCTTC. The chain is assembled from TRBV27 and TRBJ2-1, with the D gene not clear enough to name. V is pared back by 5 bases and J by 5 bases, with 7 bases lying between the germline termini. Per the germline V gene (reference sequence), MNHEY is the CDR1 and SMNVEV is the CDR2. Including the terminal cysteine and phenylalanine, the CDR3 comprises 12 residues. Left in the record is the CDR3 DNA by itself, 36 bases read in frame from the first base.